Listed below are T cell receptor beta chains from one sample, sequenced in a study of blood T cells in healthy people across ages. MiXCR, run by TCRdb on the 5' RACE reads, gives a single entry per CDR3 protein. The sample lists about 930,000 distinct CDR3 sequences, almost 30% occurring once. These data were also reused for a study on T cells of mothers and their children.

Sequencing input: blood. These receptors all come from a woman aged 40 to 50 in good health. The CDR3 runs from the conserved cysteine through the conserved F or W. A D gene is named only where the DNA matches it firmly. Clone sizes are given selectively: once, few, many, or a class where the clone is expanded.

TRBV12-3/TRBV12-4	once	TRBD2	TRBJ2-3	TGTGCCAGCAATTCCGGGACTAGCGGAGTGACATCGGATACGCAGTATTTT	CASNSGTSGVTSDTQYF
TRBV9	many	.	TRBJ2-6	TGTGCCAGCAGCGTGACAGGTGGAAGCTCTGGGGCCAACGTCCTGACTTTC	CASSVTGGSSGANVLTF
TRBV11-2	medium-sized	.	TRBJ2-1	TGTGCCAGCAGCTTTTTGGGGGCCTACAATGAGCAGTTCTTC	CASSFLGAYNEQFF
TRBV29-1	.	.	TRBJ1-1	TGCAGCGTTGAAGAGGGGCCGAACACTGAAGCTTTCTTT	CSVEEGPNTEAFF
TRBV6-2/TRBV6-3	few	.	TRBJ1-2	TGTGCCAGCAGTTACCTGACCCCGGACTATGGCTACACCTTC	CASSYLTPDYGYTF
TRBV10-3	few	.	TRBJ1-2	TGTGCCATCAGAGACCCGGGTTTTAACTATGGCTACACCTTC	CAIRDPGFNYGYTF
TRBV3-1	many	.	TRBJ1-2	TGTGCCAGCAGCCAAGCGGGGGGCAACTATGGCTACACCTTC	CASSQAGGNYGYTF
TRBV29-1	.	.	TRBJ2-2	TGCGGCGTTGATGGACAGGGAGGGACCGGGGAGCTGTTTTTT	CGVDGQGGTGELFF
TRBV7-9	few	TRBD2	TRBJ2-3	TGTGCCAGCAGCCAAGGGACTAGAACAGATACGCAGTATTTT	CASSQGTRTDTQYF
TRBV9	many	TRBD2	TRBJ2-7	TGTGCCAGCAGCGTAGGGACTAGCGGCCCCTACGAGCAGTACTTC	CASSVGTSGPYEQYF
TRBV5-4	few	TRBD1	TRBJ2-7	TGTGCCAGCAGCAAAGACAGGGTCGGCGAGCAGTACTTC	CASSKDRVGEQYF